The next 20 T cell receptor beta chains were all read from a single sample in a study of cytomegalovirus exposure and HLA in healthy donors. PCR used 60 Vbeta primers and 13 Jbeta primers. Sequenced by immunoSEQ multiplex PCR; TCRdb stores in-frame clones only, minus some. Altogether 150,000 to 200,000 clones are present, 65% to 90% being singletons, with the ten largest covering less than 2.5%. Sequencing was done on a sample of PBMCs. Receptors were obtained from a woman aged 45-59 years in good health and CMV-seronegative.

The V and J genes are TRBV6-5 and TRBJ1-2; D uncertain. V lost 6 bases, J lost 2 bases, and 16 bases lay in between. The CDR3 totals 15 residues. Germline CDR1 is MNHEY and CDR2 is SVGAGI. In DNA, the CDR3 is TGTGCCAGCAGATTTGACCCAAGGGAGAACTATGGCTACACCTTC. This encodes CASRFDPRENYGYTF.

The V call is TRBV27, the J call TRBJ2-3; D ambiguous. Germline lookup yields CDR1 MNHEY and CDR2 SMNVEV (reference sequence). Trimming pared 4 bases from V and 2 bases from J, leaving 10 bases between. CDR3 length equals 14 residues. The CDR3 DNA follows: TGTGCCAGCAGTTCGGTGCACCACACAGATACGCAGTATTTT. It translates to CASSSVHHTDTQYF.

The gene calls are TRBV28 and TRBJ2-7; 9 bases align to TRBD1. Germline V gene lookup returns CDR1 MDHEN and CDR2 SYDVKM. This CDR3 comprises 15 residues. Unmatched junction bases numbered 6, after V lost 3 bases and J lost 3 bases. CDR3: CASSFVGQGFYEQYF. CDR3 coding DNA: TGTGCCAGCAGTTTTGTGGGACAGGGTTTCTACGAGCAGTACTTC.

This clone showed up just once. The chain uses TRBV7-2 and TRBJ2-2; 8 bases match TRBD2. The V segment lost 4 bases and the J segment 7 bases; nucleotides outside the gene matches: 11. Germline lookup yields CDR1 SGHTA and CDR2 FQGNSA. This CDR3 is built from 16 residues. The CDR3 nucleotides read TGTGCCAGCAGCTCCCAGACGGGAGGGCCCGGCGGGGAGCTGTTTTTT. Protein sequence: CASSSQTGGPGGELFF.

The chain has TRBV6-1 and TRBJ1-1; D gene unclear. Germline CDR1 MNHNS, CDR2 SASEGT. Trimming removed 4 bases at V and 0 bases at J, with 9 bases between. The length of the CDR3 is 14 residues. The CDR3 loop is CASSARLMNTEAFF. The CDR3 bases are TGTGCCAGCAGTGCTCGACTCATGAACACTGAAGCTTTCTTT.

The V and J genes are TRBV18 and TRBJ2-2; no clear D. The CDR3 spans 13 residues. V was shortened by 3 bases and J by 5 bases, with 7 bases between the two germline ends. From germline, CDR1 is KGHSH and CDR2 LQKENI. This CDR3 reads CASSPIRTGELFF. The CDR3 coding sequence is TGTGCCAGCTCACCTATCAGGACCGGGGAGCTGTTTTTT.

This chain uses TRBV7-9 with TRBJ1-5, with D unclear. CDR3 length: 12 amino acids. Looked up from germline, CDR1 is SEHNR and CDR2 is FQNEAQ (reference sequence). V was cut by 5 bases and J by 4 bases, with 6 bases left in between. DNA for the CDR3: TGTGCCAGCAGCGAAGCTAATCAGCCCCAGCATTTT. This gives the protein CASSEANQPQHF.

The chain couples TRBV21-1 to TRBJ1-5; TRBD1 was called by the table and not checked on the DNA. TRBV21-1 counts as a pseudogene. The CDR3 totals 21 residues. CDR3 sequence: CASSAIGDIGMDRYSNQPQHF. CDR3 sequence (DNA): TGTGCCAGCAGCGCTATCGGGGACATTGGGATGGATCGCTATAGCAATCAGCCCCAGCATTTT.

This clone was recorded once. The rearrangement joins TRBV5-4 to TRBJ2-3; D ambiguous. V lost 2 bases and J lost 0, with 7 bases in between. The germline gives CDR1 SGHNT, CDR2 YYREEE (reference sequence). The CDR3 is 14 residues long. CDR3 amino acids: CASSFGVSTDTQYF. In DNA, the CDR3 is TGTGCCAGCAGCTTTGGAGTTAGCACAGATACGCAGTATTTT.

The gene calls are TRBV2 and TRBJ2-2, with D maybe TRBD1 (5 bases). Trimming cost V 4 bases and J 2 bases, with 8 bases left between them. Germline V lookup: CDR1 SNHLY, CDR2 FYNNEI. The CDR3 has 14 residues. In DNA, the CDR3 is TGTGCCAGCAGTGTGACAGCTAACACCGGGGAGCTGTTTTTT. Its protein product is CASSVTANTGELFF.

This rearrangement joins TRBV6-6 to TRBJ1-3; D is ambiguous. Germline CDR1 reads MNHNY; CDR2 reads SVGAGI (reference sequence). V lost 6 bases to trimming and J lost 1 base, with 13 bases between them. The CDR3 has 15 residues. The CDR3 nucleotides are TGTGCCAGCAGGCCTAGCCGGGATTCTGGAAACACCATATATTTT. It encodes CASRPSRDSGNTIYF.

The chain employs TRBV10-3 and TRBJ2-1; 8 nucleotides align to TRBD1. This CDR3 has 15 amino acids. Germline V gene data show CDR1 as ENHRY and CDR2 as SYGVKD. V was pared by 3 bases and J by 15 bases, with 16 bases of the junction left unmatched. The CDR3 loop is CAISDKSTGGASLFF. The CDR3 nucleotides are TGTGCCATCAGTGATAAATCCACAGGGGGTGCGAGTCTGTTCTTC.

This clone was picked up one time. The V gene is TRBV7-2, the J gene TRBJ2-7, with TRBD1 matching 7 bases. The V segment lost 8 bases and the J segment 1 base; nucleotides outside the gene matches: 8. CDR1 is SGHTA, CDR2 FQGNSA, per germline. The CDR3 spans 14 residues. CDR3 bases: TGTGCCAGCTCGAGGGGGCGAGGATCCTACGAGCAGTACTTC. Translation gives CASSRGRGSYEQYF.

This clone occurred a few times. The V gene is TRBV28, the J gene TRBJ2-3, with D tentatively TRBD1 (6 bases). The CDR3 is made up of 14 amino acids. Germline V CDR1 and CDR2: MDHEN, SYDVKM. V lost 10 bases, J lost 2 bases, and 16 bases lay in between. The DNA for the CDR3 is TGTGCCATCTCAGCGCCAGGGGACACAGATACGCAGTATTTT. It translates to CAISAPGDTDTQYF.

The V gene is TRBV9, the J gene TRBJ2-3; 8 bases fit TRBD2. CDR1 and CDR2 from the germline V gene are SGDLS and YYNGEE. Losses at the gene ends were 0 bases for V and 3 bases for J; bases not matched to a gene: 3. This CDR3 spans 15 amino acids. The CDR3 nucleotides are TGTGCCAGCAGCGTAGGACTAGCGAAAACAGATACGCAGTATTTT. Its translation: CASSVGLAKTDTQYF. The full variable domain, its missing parts supplied by reference TRBV9 and TRBJ2-3, is DSGVTQTPKHLITATGQRVTLRCSPRSGDLSVYWYQQSLDQGLQFLIQYYNGEERAKGNILERFSAQQFPDLHSELNLSSLELGDSALYFCASSVGLAKTDTQYFGPGTRLTVL.

The chain is built from TRBV7-6 and TRBJ2-1, with D possibly matching TRBD1 (6 bases). Germline CDR1 and CDR2: SGHVS and FNYEAQ. Between the trimmed V and J ends, which lost 2 bases and 6 bases, there was a span of 14 bases. This CDR3 comprises 15 residues. This CDR3 reads CASSLSRLQGNEQFF. The CDR3 DNA follows: TGTGCCAGCAGCTTATCGAGGCTACAGGGCAATGAGCAGTTCTTC.

A few counts support this clone. CDR3 coding DNA: TGTGCCAGCAGCTTATTACTAGCCGCAGATACGCAGTATTTT. Translated: CASSLLLAADTQYF. V usage is TRBV7-9 and J usage is TRBJ2-3, with TRBD2 as a possible D gene (6 bases). The CDR3 runs 14 residues. Germline V gene lookup returns CDR1 SEHNR and CDR2 FQNEAQ (reference sequence). V was cut by 2 bases and J by 4 bases, with 10 bases left in between.

This clone occurred a few times. V gene TRBV6-1 combines with J gene TRBJ1-2; D is perhaps TRBD1 (5 bases). CDR1 is MNHNS and CDR2 is SASEGT in the germline V gene. CDR3 length equals 15 residues. V lost 3 bases and J 2 bases, leaving 13 bases between the germline ends. The CDR3 protein is CASSEGRGRNYGYTF. For the CDR3, the DNA is TGTGCCAGCAGTGAGGGGAGGGGCAGAAACTATGGCTACACCTTC.

This rearrangement joins TRBV7-9 to TRBJ2-1, with TRBD1 matching 8 bases. The CDR3 has 13 amino acids. V lost 3 bases and J lost 6; bases outside the gene matches: 1. Germline CDR1 is SEHNR and CDR2 is FQNEAQ (reference sequence). CDR3 in amino acids: CASSLTGVNEQFF. Written as DNA, the CDR3 is TGTGCCAGCAGCTTGACAGGGGTCAATGAGCAGTTCTTC. The whole variable domain, remainder taken from reference TRBV7-9 and TRBJ2-1, is DTGVSQNPRHKITKRGQNVTFRCDPISEHNRLYWYRQTLGQGPEFLTYFQNEAQLEKSRLLSDRFSAERPKGSFSTLEIQRTEQGDSAMYLCASSLTGVNEQFFGPGTRLTVL.

The V and J genes are TRBV5-1 and TRBJ2-3; 13 bases agree with TRBD2. The ends lost 4 bases at V and 5 bases at J; junction bases unmatched: 10. The CDR3 spans 17 residues. Germline V lookup: CDR1 SGHRS, CDR2 YFSETQ. The CDR3 region has the DNA TGCGCCAGCAGCCCTGGACTAGCGGGAGCCCGGGTAGATACGCAGTATTTT. Amino acids: CASSPGLAGARVDTQYF.